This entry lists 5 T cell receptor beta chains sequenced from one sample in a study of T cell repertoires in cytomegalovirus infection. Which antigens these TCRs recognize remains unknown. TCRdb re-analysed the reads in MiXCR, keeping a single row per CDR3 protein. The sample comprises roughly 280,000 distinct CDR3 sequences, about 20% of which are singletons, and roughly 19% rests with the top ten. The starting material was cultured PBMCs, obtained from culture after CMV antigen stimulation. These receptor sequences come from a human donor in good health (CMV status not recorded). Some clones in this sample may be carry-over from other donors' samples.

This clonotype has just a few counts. The CDR3 DNA follows: TGCGCCAGCAGCCGGGACAGGGGGTTAGAGACGCAGTATTTT. Encoded protein: CASSRDRGLETQYF. The V gene is TRBV5-1, the J gene TRBJ2-3; 11 bases are a match to TRBD1. The CDR3 is made up of 14 amino acids. Germline V lookup: CDR1 SGHRS, CDR2 YFSETQ. After removal of 4 bases from V and 9 bases from J, the junction contained 7 bases not matched to a gene.

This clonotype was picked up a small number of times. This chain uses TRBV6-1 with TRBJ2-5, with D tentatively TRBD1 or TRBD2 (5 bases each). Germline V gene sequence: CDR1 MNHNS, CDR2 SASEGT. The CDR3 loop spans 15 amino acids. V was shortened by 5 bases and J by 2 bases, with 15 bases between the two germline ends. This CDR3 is CASSPPGRKQETQYF. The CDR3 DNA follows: TGTGCCAGCAGTCCCCCGGGACGGAAGCAAGAGACCCAGTACTTC.

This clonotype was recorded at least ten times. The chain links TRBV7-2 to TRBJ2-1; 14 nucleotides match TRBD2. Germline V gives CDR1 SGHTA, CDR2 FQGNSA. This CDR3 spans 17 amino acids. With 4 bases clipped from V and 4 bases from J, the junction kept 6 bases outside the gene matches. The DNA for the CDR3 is TGTGCCAGCAGCTCTAGACTAGCGGGAGGGGTATACAATGAGCAGTTCTTC. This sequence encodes CASSSRLAGGVYNEQFF.

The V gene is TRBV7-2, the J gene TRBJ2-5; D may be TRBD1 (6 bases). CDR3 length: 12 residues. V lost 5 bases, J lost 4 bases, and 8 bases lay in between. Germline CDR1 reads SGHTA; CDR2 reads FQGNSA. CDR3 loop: CASSPGVETQYF. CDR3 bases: TGTGCCAGCAGCCCAGGGGTAGAGACCCAGTACTTC.

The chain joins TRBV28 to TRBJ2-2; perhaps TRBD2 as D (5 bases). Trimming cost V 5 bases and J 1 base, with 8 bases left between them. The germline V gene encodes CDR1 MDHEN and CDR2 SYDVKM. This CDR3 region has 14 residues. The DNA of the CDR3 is TGTGCCAGCAGTCGGGGTTTGAACACCGGGGAGCTGTTTTTT. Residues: CASSRGLNTGELFF.